This passage covers 15 T cell receptor beta chains from one sample sequenced in a study of blood T cell repertoires in COVID-19 (dated by TCRdb to between 2020 and 2021). The library was built by means of the immunoSEQ multiplex PCR assay. Held by TCRdb, this immuneACCESS table contains in-frame sequences only and omits some clones. Under half of the omission traces to an unresolved V gene where checked; the cause of the rest is unknown. The sample table lists about 27,000 clones, roughly nine tenths of them with a count of one. The leading ten clones occupy about a sixth of the sample. The sequenced material came from peripheral blood. Receptor source: a human donor with active COVID-19. The donor label of this sample is uncertain.

V and J are TRBV21-1 and TRBJ1-1; the listed D gene, TRBD1, was not tested against the DNA. TRBV21-1 is assigned pseudogene status. The CDR3 runs to 15 residues. CDR3 sequence: CASSKAGTGNTEAFF. The CDR3 DNA follows: TGTGCCAGCAGCAAAGCAGGGACAGGGAACACTGAAGCTTTCTTT.

CDR3: CASTSAGSQGSDGYTF. CDR3 sequence (DNA): TGTGCCAGTACTAGCGCCGGGTCACAGGGGAGCGATGGCTACACCTTC. This chain connects TRBV19 to TRBJ1-2; 7 nucleotides line up with TRBD1. In germline, CDR1 is LNHDA, CDR2 SQIVND (reference sequence). V trimming: 7 bases; J trimming: 6 bases; junction bases outside the gene matches: 17. CDR3 length: 16 amino acids.

The chain couples TRBV4-2 to TRBJ2-5, with TRBD2 matching over 15 bases. Germline trimming cut 1 base from V and 2 bases from J; bases unmatched to any gene: 8. The CDR3 loop spans 19 amino acids. Germline lookup yields CDR1 LGHNA and CDR2 YNFKEQ. The DNA for the CDR3 is TGTGCCAGCAGCCAAGTTACGGGACTAGCGGGGGGTATACAAGAGACCCAGTACTTC. It yields the protein CASSQVTGLAGGIQETQYF.

V and J are TRBV5-6 and TRBJ1-4; 8 positions match TRBD1. Germline CDR1 SGHDT, CDR2 YYEEEE. Germline trimming cut 5 bases from V and 8 bases from J; bases unmatched to any gene: 8. The CDR3 has 14 amino acids. Here the CDR3 DNA reads TGTGCCAGCAGTTCTACAGGGGGAAGGGAAAAACTGTTTTTT. Translating it yields CASSSTGGREKLFF.

The chain has TRBV18 and TRBJ2-4, with 10 bases matching TRBD1. V was clipped by 3 bases and J by 4 bases; unmatched bases: 9. The CDR3 contains 17 residues. In germline, CDR1 is KGHSH, CDR2 LQKENI. The CDR3 is CASSPYSGTGAKNIQYF. The DNA for the CDR3 is TGTGCCAGCTCACCCTATTCCGGGACAGGGGCGAAAAACATTCAGTACTTC.

The chain employs TRBV7-2 and TRBJ2-7, with 8 bases aligning to TRBD2. The CDR3 runs 16 residues. Germline-derived CDR1 and CDR2 are SGHTA and FQGNSA. J gave up 4 bases and V 1 base, and 9 bases lay outside the gene matches. This CDR3 is CASSLGTRGAIYEQYF. The CDR3 DNA follows: TGTGCCAGCAGCTTAGGTACGCGGGGGGCAATTTACGAGCAGTACTTC.

The rearrangement uses TRBV28 and TRBJ2-7; a possible D gene is TRBD2 (6 bases). The CDR3 has 15 residues. The V gene lost 4 bases and the J gene lost 3 bases, with 16 bases spanning the gap. CDR1 MDHEN and CDR2 SYDVKM come from the germline V gene. For the CDR3, the DNA is TGTGCCAGCAGTTCGGCCAGCGGACTAAGCTACGAGCAGTACTTC. Translated: CASSSASGLSYEQYF. The complete variable domain, with remaining parts taken from reference TRBV28 and TRBJ2-7, reads DVKVTQSSRYLVKRTGEKVFLECVQDMDHENMFWYRQDPGLGLRLIYFSYDVKMKEKGDIPEGYSVSREKKERFSLILESASTNQTSMYLCASSSASGLSYEQYFGPGTRLTVT.

V and J are TRBV11-2 and TRBJ1-1; D is unclear. The V gene's germline CDR1 is SGHAT and CDR2 FQNNGV. V lost 4 bases to trimming and J lost 5 bases, with 11 bases between them. There are 13 residues in the CDR3. CDR3 amino acids: CASSSGGGTEAFF. The CDR3 nucleotides are TGTGCCAGCAGCTCCGGTGGAGGAACTGAAGCTTTCTTT.

This sequence joins TRBV6-2 or TRBV6-3 and TRBJ2-7; 11 bases agree with TRBD2. Looked up from germline, CDR1 is MNHEY and CDR2 is SVGEGT. The J segment lost 2 bases and the V segment lost 5 bases, leaving 8 bases of the junction unmatched. This CDR3 region has 16 residues. The DNA of the CDR3 is TGTGCCAGCAGTCCCCATACTAGCGGGGGTACCTACGAGCAGTACTTC. Translating it yields CASSPHTSGGTYEQYF.

The chain carries TRBV6-5 and TRBJ2-5; TRBD1 matches at 8 bases. The junction had 6 bases not matched to a gene; V was cut back by 7 bases and J by 5 bases. This CDR3 has 13 residues. Germline lookup yields CDR1 MNHEY and CDR2 SVGAGI. CDR3 bases: TGTGCCAGCATAAATACAGGGGGGGAGACCCAGTACTTC. Amino acids: CASINTGGETQYF.

The chain carries TRBV2 and TRBJ2-3; D is ambiguous. V lost 7 bases to trimming and J lost 4 bases, with 18 bases between them. The CDR3 spans 15 residues. The germline V gene encodes CDR1 SNHLY and CDR2 FYNNEI. The CDR3 bases are TGTGCCAGCATAGCCCGAGTTCTGGCCCCAGATACGCAGTATTTT. Residues: CASIARVLAPDTQYF. Drawing the rest from reference TRBV2 and TRBJ2-3, the complete variable domain is EPEVTQTPSHQVTQMGQEVILRCVPISNHLYFYWYRQILGQKVEFLVSFYNNEISEKSEIFDDQFSVERPDGSNFTLKIRSTKLEDSAMYFCASIARVLAPDTQYFGPGTRLTVL.

This clone occurred once. The chain carries TRBV6-5 and TRBJ2-7; D unresolved. V was trimmed by 7 bases and J by 0 bases, leaving 13 bases between them. This CDR3 region has 14 residues. Germline CDR1 reads MNHEY; CDR2 reads SVGAGI. CDR3 region: CASINYPLSYEQYF. For the CDR3, the DNA is TGTGCCAGCATTAACTATCCCCTCTCCTACGAGCAGTACTTC.

This clone was seen a single time. The chain uses TRBV6-2 or TRBV6-3 and TRBJ2-3; D ambiguous. V was trimmed by 4 bases and J by 2 bases, leaving 7 bases between them. Germline lookup yields CDR1 MNHEY and CDR2 SVGEGT. CDR3 length: 13 amino acids. The CDR3 is CASSSDNTDTQYF. Here the CDR3 DNA reads TGTGCCAGCAGTTCCGACAACACAGATACGCAGTATTTT.

The chain recombines TRBV9 with TRBJ2-1, with TRBD2 matching 7 bases. CDR3 length equals 14 residues. Trimming cost V 4 bases and J 9 bases; bases outside gene matches: 10. Germline-derived CDR1 and CDR2 are SGDLS and YYNGEE. Here the CDR3 DNA reads TGTGCCAGCAGCAGTTCGACTAGCCGGACTGAGCAGTTCTTC. It encodes CASSSSTSRTEQFF.

The rearrangement uses TRBV7-3 and TRBJ2-7, with 15 bases identical to TRBD2. The V and J ends lost 0 bases and 2 bases, in that order; junction bases with no gene match: 5. Germline V gene lookup returns CDR1 SGHTA and CDR2 FQGTGA. This CDR3 is 18 amino acids long. CDR3 coding DNA: TGTGCCAGCAGCTTAACTGGGACTAGCGGGAGGCCGCCCTACGAGCAGTACTTC. Its protein product is CASSLTGTSGRPPYEQYF.